A single sample gave rise to the 10 T cell receptor beta chains below, sequenced in a study of blood T cell repertoires in COVID-19. TCRdb's copy holds only in-frame clones and misses some; the assay was immunoSEQ multiplex PCR. The data show fewer than 60,000 clones, with 78% seen just once and 25% held by the top ten. The sequencing input was peripheral blood. The receptors come from a human donor in a cohort sampled during active COVID-19.

This rearrangement joins TRBV10-2 to TRBJ2-2; possible D gene TRBD1, 6 bases. Deletions cut 8 bases from V and 1 base from J, with 8 bases between. Germline V gene sequence: CDR1 WSHSY, CDR2 SAAADI. The CDR3 sequence is 13 residues long. The CDR3 bases are TGCGCCAGCGAGGACAGGAACACCGGGGAGCTGTTTTTT. This codes for CASEDRNTGELFF.

V and J are TRBV5-4 and TRBJ2-7; a possible D gene is TRBD2 (5 bases). The length of the CDR3 is 15 residues. V shed 0 bases and J shed 5 bases, with 15 bases lying between them. Germline V lookup: CDR1 SGHNT, CDR2 YYREEE (reference sequence). The CDR3 region is CASSLERASDDEQYF. CDR3 coding DNA: TGTGCCAGCAGCTTGGAGAGGGCGTCGGATGACGAGCAGTACTTC.

The chain is built from TRBV12-3 or TRBV12-4 and TRBJ1-2; D not certain. The CDR3 length is 13 residues. Trimming shortened V by 4 bases and J by 5 bases, and 11 bases separated the two germline ends. Here the CDR3 reads CASSSSKNYGYTF. The CDR3 DNA follows: TGTGCCAGCAGTTCTAGCAAGAATTATGGCTACACCTTC.

The genes are TRBV10-3 and TRBJ1-5; D unclear. V was cut by 5 bases and J by 5 bases, with 10 bases left in between. This CDR3 has 13 residues. Germline values: CDR1 ENHRY, CDR2 SYGVKD. The CDR3 is CAISIELHQPQHF. The DNA for the CDR3 is TGTGCCATCAGTATAGAGCTCCATCAGCCCCAGCATTTT.

The J gene is TRBJ2-7, the V gene TRBV4-2; D may be TRBD2 (5 bases). Germline CDR1 LGHNA, CDR2 YNFKEQ. V lost 0 bases and J 1 base, leaving 7 bases between the germline ends. CDR3 length: 14 amino acids. CDR3 sequence: CASSQDTGSYEQYF. The CDR3, as DNA: TGTGCCAGCAGCCAAGATACGGGGTCCTACGAGCAGTACTTC.

V usage is TRBV7-9 and J usage is TRBJ1-4, with 9 bases matching TRBD1. The J segment lost 8 bases and the V segment lost 4 bases, leaving 5 bases of the junction unmatched. Germline loops: CDR1 SEHNR, CDR2 FQNEAQ (reference sequence). The CDR3 runs to 14 residues. The CDR3 spells CASSSRDRAEKLFF. For the CDR3, the DNA is TGTGCCAGCAGCTCCCGGGACAGGGCCGAAAAACTGTTTTTT.

V gene TRBV7-2 combines with J gene TRBJ1-2; D remains ambiguous. The CDR3 covers 14 residues. V was cut by 1 base and J by 0 bases, with 6 bases left in between. Germline CDR1 SGHTA, CDR2 FQGNSA. CDR3 sequence: CASSLDKANYGYTF. In DNA form, the CDR3 reads TGTGCCAGCAGCTTAGACAAAGCTAACTATGGCTACACCTTC.

This clone was observed once. The chain combines TRBV5-5 with TRBJ2-3, with D possibly TRBD2 on 6 matching bases. The CDR3 is 16 residues long. Germline values: CDR1 SGHKS, CDR2 YYEKEE (reference sequence). The V end was cut by 4 bases, the J end by 2 bases, with 17 bases between. CDR3 DNA sequence: TGTGCCAGCAGCCCGGGACTGGGCGGGAACACAGATACGCAGTATTTT. It translates to CASSPGLGGNTDTQYF.

The rearrangement links TRBV5-1 to TRBJ1-1; possible D gene TRBD1, 5 bases. V lost 1 base, J lost 3 bases, and 10 bases lay in between. Germline lookup yields CDR1 SGHRS and CDR2 YFSETQ. The CDR3 runs 14 residues. The CDR3 DNA reads TGCGCCAGCAGCTTGTCCGGACAAGACACTGAAGCTTTCTTT. Encoded protein: CASSLSGQDTEAFF.

The chain uses TRBV10-3 and TRBJ2-3; TRBD1 is a possible D gene (5 bases). The CDR3 spans 13 residues. Germline V CDR1 and CDR2: ENHRY, SYGVKD. V lost 7 bases and J 6 bases, leaving 14 bases between the germline ends. The CDR3 is CAIKDSLGDTQYF. In nucleotides, the CDR3 is TGTGCCATCAAAGACAGCCTTGGGGATACGCAGTATTTT.